A single sample is the source of the 25 T cell receptor beta chains below, sequenced in a study of T cell responses to AZD1222 COVID-19 vaccine. The assay was immunoSEQ multiplex PCR, and TCRdb's table has in-frame clones only and misses some. Altogether over 95,000 clones are present, approximately 84% being singletons, with the ten largest covering 13% to 15%. The sample in question was peripheral blood, obtained 28 days after the second AZD1222 dose. The source is an adult who received the AZD1222 COVID-19 vaccine.

In the case of this clone: The junction departs from germline at one end; a sequencing error may be responsible. This rearrangement joins TRBV5-1 to TRBJ2-7; 9 bases line up with TRBD2. The germline V gene has CDR1 SGHRS and CDR2 YFSETQ. The CDR3 extends over 19 amino acids. The CDR3 protein is CASSPAALSAGGPFYEQCF. In DNA, the CDR3 is TGCGCCAGCAGCCCCGCGGCTTTAAGTGCGGGGGGGCCCTTCTACGAGCAGTGCTTC.

V is TRBV5-3 and J is TRBJ2-1; D might be TRBD1 or TRBD2, each matching 5 bases. TRBV5-3 qualifies as an ORF whose function is uncertain. The CDR3 is 18 residues long. Trimming removed 3 bases at V and 0 bases at J, with 19 bases between. The CDR3: CARSSEIGATGSYNEQFF. The CDR3 nucleotides are TGTGCCAGAAGCTCTGAGATCGGGGCCACCGGCTCCTACAATGAGCAGTTCTTC.

The chain combines TRBV6-1 with TRBJ1-6, with 8 nucleotides matching TRBD1. With 3 bases clipped from V and 6 bases from J, the junction kept 7 bases outside the gene matches. The CDR3 covers 16 residues. Germline V gene sequence: CDR1 MNHNS, CDR2 SASEGT. The CDR3 loop is CASSETGALLNSPLHF. The CDR3 nucleotides are TGTGCCAGCAGTGAGACAGGGGCCCTCCTTAATTCACCCCTCCACTTT.

The V and J genes are TRBV10-3 and TRBJ1-2, with TRBD1 matching 7 bases. The germline V gene encodes CDR1 ENHRY and CDR2 SYGVKD. The CDR3 totals 13 residues. Germline trimming cut 7 bases from V and 6 bases from J; bases unmatched to any gene: 8. This CDR3 is CAINPGTADGYTF. DNA of the CDR3: TGTGCCATCAACCCCGGGACAGCAGATGGCTACACCTTC.

The chain employs TRBV3-1 (or the pseudogene TRBV3-2) and TRBJ2-7; the D is unclear. Germline CDR1 reads LGHDT; CDR2 reads YNNKEL (reference sequence). Trimming took off 5 bases at V and 1 base at J, with 15 bases between the two ends. The CDR3 has 15 residues. CDR3 nucleotides: TGTGCCAGCAGCTCCCAACTCGCAGAGTCCTACGAGCAGTACTTC. Translation gives CASSSQLAESYEQYF.

This rearrangement joins TRBV18 to TRBJ1-5; TRBD1 matches at 7 bases. The V gene end was trimmed by 0 bases and the J gene end by 4 bases; junction bases not matched to a gene: 6. Germline V gene data show CDR1 as KGHSH and CDR2 as LQKENI. The CDR3 has 16 residues. The DNA of the CDR3 is TGTGCCAGCTCACCACCGGGGACAGCCGAGAATCAGCCCCAGCATTTT. Translation: CASSPPGTAENQPQHF.

The CDR3 DNA reads as TGTGCCAGCAGCTTTGGCCAGAGTAGCAATCAGCCCCAGCATTTT. Its protein is CASSFGQSSNQPQHF. This chain joins TRBV7-9 and TRBJ1-5; unclear D gene. Trimming cost V 3 bases and J 0 bases, with 9 bases left between them. The CDR3 length is 15 residues. Germline values: CDR1 SEHNR, CDR2 FQNEAQ (reference sequence).

The chain joins TRBV4-2 to TRBJ2-7; 7 nucleotides agree with TRBD1. Germline loops: CDR1 LGHNA, CDR2 YNFKEQ. The CDR3 contains 17 residues. V lost 6 bases to trimming and J lost 4 bases; unmatched junction nucleotides: 18. The CDR3 nucleotides are TGTGCCAGCAGTCCTCTAATGTTAGGGGGCGGTGGATACGAGCAGTACTTC. This encodes CASSPLMLGGGGYEQYF.

In nucleotides, the CDR3 is TGTGCCAGCAGCTTAGATAGCGGGAAGACAGATACGCAGTATTTT. It translates to CASSLDSGKTDTQYF. J is TRBJ2-3 and V is TRBV11-2; TRBD2 matches 8 bases. The CDR3 spans 15 residues. The V and J ends lost 0 bases and 3 bases, in that order; junction bases with no gene match: 2. From germline, CDR1 is SGHAT and CDR2 FQNNGV.

The chain couples TRBV6-2 or TRBV6-3 to TRBJ2-2, with 9 bases lining up with TRBD1. Germline values: CDR1 MNHEY, CDR2 SVGEGT. The junction had 17 bases not matched to a gene; V was cut back by 6 bases and J by 6 bases. The CDR3 has 18 residues. DNA for the CDR3: TGTGCCAGCAGCCAGGACAGGGGCCCGGGCCGAAGCCCCGGGGAGCTGTTTTTT. Amino acids: CASSQDRGPGRSPGELFF.

This clone was recorded only once. The V and J genes are TRBV19 and TRBJ1-5, with D uncertain. CDR1 is LNHDA and CDR2 is SQIVND in the germline V gene (reference sequence). CDR3 length equals 12 residues. V was clipped by 4 bases and J by 6 bases, with 7 bases between them. The CDR3 sequence: CASSTRAQPQHF. CDR3 coding DNA: TGTGCCAGTAGTACGCGCGCTCAGCCCCAGCATTTT.

V and J are TRBV7-9 and TRBJ2-7; a weak D match, TRBD1 (5 bases). Trimming pared 1 base from V and 3 bases from J, leaving 10 bases between. This CDR3 comprises 14 residues. Per the germline V gene, CDR1 is SEHNR and CDR2 is FQNEAQ (reference sequence). The chain's CDR3 is CASSLEGQFYEQYF. The CDR3 region has the DNA TGTGCCAGCAGCTTAGAGGGGCAATTCTACGAGCAGTACTTC.

The V gene is TRBV7-2, the J gene TRBJ1-1; TRBD1 aligns across 10 bases. The CDR3 extends over 16 amino acids. Germline values: CDR1 SGHTA, CDR2 FQGNSA. The trim removed 5 bases at V and 5 bases at J, leaving 11 bases unmatched. The CDR3 DNA sequence: TGTGCCAGCAGCCCCCGACAGGGGGCGCGTAATACTGAAGCTTTCTTT. This translates into CASSPRQGARNTEAFF.

This chain joins TRBV6-5 and TRBJ1-1, with D uncertain. V was shortened by 5 bases and J by 4 bases, with 5 bases between the two germline ends. The CDR3 totals 11 residues. The germline V gene has CDR1 MNHEY and CDR2 SVGAGI. The CDR3 protein is CASSRGTEAFF. The CDR3 DNA reads as TGTGCCAGCAGTCGTGGCACTGAAGCTTTCTTT.

The chain has TRBV27 and TRBJ1-5, with a possible D match to TRBD1 (5 bases). This CDR3 has 15 residues. Trimming pared 1 base from V and 5 bases from J, leaving 12 bases between. CDR1 and CDR2 from the germline V gene are MNHEY and SMNVEV (reference sequence). In DNA, the CDR3 is TGTGCCAGCAGTTTATTTGGGGGGGTCGATCAGCCCCAGCATTTT. Residues: CASSLFGGVDQPQHF.

The V gene is TRBV7-9, the J gene TRBJ2-1; 8 positions agree with TRBD2. Trimming cost V 3 bases and J 6 bases; bases outside gene matches: 7. CDR3 size: 15 residues. The germline V gene has CDR1 SEHNR and CDR2 FQNEAQ (reference sequence). The DNA of the CDR3 is TGTGCCAGCAGCTTCGGGGGGGCCGGTGGCAATGAGCAGTTCTTC. Protein: CASSFGGAGGNEQFF.

The chain uses TRBV29-1 and TRBJ1-1, with a possible D match to TRBD1 (6 bases). The V and J ends lost 7 bases and 3 bases respectively, with 18 bases between them. The germline gives CDR1 SQVTM, CDR2 ANQGSEA. The CDR3 contains 14 residues. CDR3 in amino acids: CSGGVGAVDTEAFF. The CDR3 DNA follows: TGCAGCGGTGGAGTGGGGGCTGTGGACACTGAAGCTTTCTTT.

V gene TRBV6-1 combines with J gene TRBJ1-6; D uncertain. The CDR3 sequence is 16 residues long. Deletions cut 3 bases from V and 7 bases from J, with 16 bases between. The germline gives CDR1 MNHNS, CDR2 SASEGT. The CDR3 region has the DNA TGTGCCAGCAGTGACCGGACCGCCACAAGGAATTCACCCCTCCACTTT. This codes for CASSDRTATRNSPLHF.

The chain uses TRBV9 and TRBJ2-5; possibly TRBD2 for D (5 bases). Germline V gene sequence: CDR1 SGDLS, CDR2 YYNGEE. The CDR3 sequence is 16 residues long. V was clipped by 2 bases and J by 4 bases, with 18 bases between them. DNA of the CDR3: TGTGCCAGCAGCGTGCTGGGATTAGGAGGACGAGAGACCCAGTACTTC. Its protein product is CASSVLGLGGRETQYF. Based on the CDR3 plus reference TRBV9 and TRBJ2-5, the full variable domain is DSGVTQTPKHLITATGQRVTLRCSPRSGDLSVYWYQQSLDQGLQFLIQYYNGEERAKGNILERFSAQQFPDLHSELNLSSLELGDSALYFCASSVLGLGGRETQYFGPGTRLLVL.

The chain combines TRBV5-3 with TRBJ1-3; weak D call: TRBD1 (6 bases). TRBV5-3 is an open reading frame whose function is uncertain. The V and J ends lost 1 base and 0 bases respectively, with 8 bases between them. The CDR3 runs 15 residues. CDR3 sequence reads: CARSLYRDSGNTIYF. DNA of the CDR3: TGTGCCAGAAGCTTGTACAGGGACTCTGGAAACACCATATATTTT.

The chain links TRBV19 to TRBJ1-4, with D uncertain. The V gene's germline CDR1 is LNHDA and CDR2 SQIVND (reference sequence). The V end was cut by 7 bases, the J end by 5 bases, with 14 bases between. CDR3 length equals 14 residues. The CDR3 DNA sequence: TGTGCCAGTAACCCGACAACCTTAAATGAAAAACTGTTTTTT. Translated: CASNPTTLNEKLFF.

V is TRBV6-5 and J is TRBJ1-1; the D gene is possibly TRBD1 (5 bases). V lost 7 bases and J lost 8, with 23 bases in between. This CDR3 region has 15 residues. Germline loops: CDR1 MNHEY, CDR2 SVGAGI. The CDR3 nucleotides read TGTGCCAGCAAAACCCCGGCGGGCCAGGGATTGGAAGCTTTCTTT. This sequence encodes CASKTPAGQGLEAFF.

This clone was seen just once. The chain links TRBV27 to TRBJ1-1; the D gene is possibly TRBD1 (6 bases). Trimming removed 8 bases at V and 1 base at J, with 14 bases between. CDR3 length: 14 amino acids. CDR1 and CDR2 from the germline V gene are MNHEY and SMNVEV (reference sequence). The CDR3 spells CASGPQGRNTEAFF. As DNA, the CDR3 is TGTGCCAGCGGGCCGCAGGGGAGGAACACTGAAGCTTTCTTT.

The genes are TRBV2 and TRBJ1-5, with a possible D match to TRBD1 (5 bases). The V end was cut by 3 bases, the J end by 2 bases, with 11 bases between. From germline, CDR1 is SNHLY and CDR2 FYNNEI. This CDR3 spans 15 amino acids. Here the CDR3 DNA reads TGTGCCAGCAGTGAGGGGGGATCCGGCAATCAGCCCCAGCATTTT. Amino acids: CASSEGGSGNQPQHF.

V and J are TRBV3-1 (or the pseudogene TRBV3-2) and TRBJ1-2; TRBD1 might be the D (5 bases). Germline V gives CDR1 LGHDT, CDR2 YNNKEL (reference sequence). V was cut by 3 bases and J by 4 bases, with 9 bases left in between. The CDR3 contains 13 residues. CDR3 sequence: CASSQQGAYGYTF. The CDR3 nucleotides are TGTGCCAGCAGCCAGCAGGGAGCCTATGGCTACACCTTC.